A selection of T cell receptor beta chains follows, all from one sample in a study of T cells after yellow fever vaccination. TCRdb recomputed calls from the 5' RACE reads with MiXCR, one row per CDR3 protein. Here the sample spans 550,000 to 750,000 distinct CDR3 sequences, 13% being singletons. The sample consisted of PBMCs, taken on the day of the yellow fever booster vaccination. The receptors stem from a man aged 25-40 years who received the YFV17D yellow fever vaccine. CDR3s include the opening cysteine and the closing phenylalanine or tryptophan. The order of the fields is V gene, J gene, CDR3 protein.

TRBV7-9	TRBJ2-1	CASSPRPQRAYNEQFF
TRBV12-3/TRBV12-4	TRBJ2-1	CASKPRPSGSNEQFF
TRBV19	TRBJ2-3	CASNYGGGGDTQYF
TRBV5-1	TRBJ2-2	CASRPAGNTGELFF
TRBV5-4	TRBJ2-5	CASSSWTDQETQYF
TRBV4-3	TRBJ2-7	CASSQAPERPGEQYF
TRBV7-2	TRBJ1-3	CASSLRGPNTIYF
TRBV14	TRBJ2-2	CASSRTTTGELFF
TRBV5-4	TRBJ2-7	CASSTRQKIPKEQYF
TRBV20-1	TRBJ1-2	CSAHVRGGYGYTF
TRBV6-1	TRBJ2-2	CASRALAGDNGELFF
TRBV29-1	TRBJ2-1	CSVEDLTRRGIHEQFF
TRBV7-3	TRBJ1-5	CASSFGANQPQHF
TRBV18	TRBJ1-2	CASSPSDRRYTF
TRBV6-5	TRBJ2-5	CASSYWEPNRGPTETQYF
TRBV5-1	TRBJ2-7	CASSTPQGKSPYEQYF
TRBV4-3	TRBJ2-4	CASSHKGLAGSKNIQYF
TRBV12-3/TRBV12-4	TRBJ2-2	CASSLTSGRAGELFF
TRBV20-1	TRBJ2-1	CSARARLAAYNEQFF
TRBV11-2	TRBJ2-7	CASSQPPVYEQYF
TRBV27	TRBJ1-6	CASSPLRVDSPLHF
TRBV9	TRBJ2-1	CASSVEISSYNEQFF
TRBV5-1	TRBJ2-2	CASERTNTGELFF
TRBV7-3	TRBJ2-3	CASSQGDKIPSGRAATQYF
TRBV5-1	TRBJ2-3	CASKLWATDTQYF
TRBV11-2	TRBJ2-6	CASSLVPQGGPGANVLTF
TRBV4-3	TRBJ1-6	CASSQGDRGPGYNSPLHF
TRBV6-5	TRBJ2-1	CASSYAAGGPGEQFF
TRBV5-1	TRBJ2-1	CASSEGTSGKRGNEQFF
TRBV30	TRBJ2-1	CAWSGQGNEQFF
TRBV5-1	TRBJ2-7	CASSQGSVTQGEQYF
TRBV5-4	TRBJ2-5	CASSSWTDHRGETQYF
TRBV2	TRBJ2-2	CASNEQIANTGELFF
TRBV5-4	TRBJ2-1	CASTSGGENEQFF
TRBV5-4	TRBJ2-1	CASSPREALRNEQFF
TRBV7-8	TRBJ1-3	CASSLLGSGNTIYF
TRBV12-3/TRBV12-4	TRBJ2-2	CASRPQGAGELFF
TRBV6-5	TRBJ2-3	CASSHIPLAGELTDTQYF
TRBV21-1	TRBJ2-4	CASRSGAVKLAKNIQYF
TRBV4-3	TRBJ1-2	CASSQDLGAAYGYTF
TRBV5-5	TRBJ2-7	CASSVSPGQNYEQYF
TRBV28	TRBJ2-2	CASSPISGRAPGELFF
TRBV12-3/TRBV12-4	TRBJ2-7	CASSPGHVLYEQYF
TRBV15	TRBJ2-4	CATSRAAGEQNIQYF
TRBV6-6	TRBJ2-3	CASSGQGANTQYF
TRBV6-1	TRBJ2-7	CASSPTGPNWSYEQYF
TRBV4-3	TRBJ2-7	CASSQEVRLAGGEQYF
TRBV6-5	TRBJ2-7	CASSYGLDRVYEQYF
TRBV21-1	TRBJ2-3	CARARGKTPTDTQYF
TRBV7-2	TRBJ2-1	CASSSSGRGEQFF
TRBV25-1	TRBJ2-1	CASRMEGSYNEQFF
TRBV5-1	TRBJ2-2	CASSLHYTPGTSSTGELFF
TRBV7-6	TRBJ2-1	CASSSTSGEEQFF
TRBV12-3/TRBV12-4	TRBJ2-5	CASRPFLVGGTQYF
TRBV20-1	TRBJ2-5	CSAAKWEERETQYF
TRBV10-3	TRBJ2-7	CAIKSTPSTYEQYF
TRBV18	TRBJ2-7	CASSPEAVYEQYF
TRBV18	TRBJ2-3	CASSPPGQATDTQYF